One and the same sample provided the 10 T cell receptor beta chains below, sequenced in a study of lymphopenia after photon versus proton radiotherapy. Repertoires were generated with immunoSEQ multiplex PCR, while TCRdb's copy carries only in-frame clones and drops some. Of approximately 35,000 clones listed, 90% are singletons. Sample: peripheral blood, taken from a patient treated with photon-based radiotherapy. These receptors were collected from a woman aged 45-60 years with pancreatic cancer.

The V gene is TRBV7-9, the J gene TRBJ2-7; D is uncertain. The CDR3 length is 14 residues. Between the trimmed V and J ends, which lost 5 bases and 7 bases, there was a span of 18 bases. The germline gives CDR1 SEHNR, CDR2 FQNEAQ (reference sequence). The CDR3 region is CASSPWVSGREQYF. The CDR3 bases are TGTGCCAGCAGCCCCTGGGTCTCGGGTCGGGAGCAGTACTTC.

CDR3 amino acids: CSITEGSGINQPQHF. The DNA for the CDR3 is TGCAGCATTACGGAGGGATCGGGTATCAATCAGCCCCAGCATTTT. The gene calls are TRBV29-1 and TRBJ1-5; D gene unclear. Trimming pared 8 bases from V and 3 bases from J, leaving 20 bases between. This CDR3 has 15 amino acids. CDR1 and CDR2 from the germline V gene are SQVTM and ANQGSEA.

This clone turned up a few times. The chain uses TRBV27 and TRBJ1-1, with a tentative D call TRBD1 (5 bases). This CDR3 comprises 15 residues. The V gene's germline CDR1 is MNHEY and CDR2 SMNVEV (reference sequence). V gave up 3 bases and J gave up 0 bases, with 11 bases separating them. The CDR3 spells CASSFDRNMNTEAFF. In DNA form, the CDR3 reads TGTGCCAGCAGTTTCGACAGAAACATGAACACTGAAGCTTTCTTT.

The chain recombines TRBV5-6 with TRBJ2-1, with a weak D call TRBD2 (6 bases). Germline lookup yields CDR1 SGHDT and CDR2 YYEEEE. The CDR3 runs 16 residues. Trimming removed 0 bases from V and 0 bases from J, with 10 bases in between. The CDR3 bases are TGTGCCAGCAGCTTGGTAGCGGAGAGCTCCTACAATGAGCAGTTCTTC. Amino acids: CASSLVAESSYNEQFF.

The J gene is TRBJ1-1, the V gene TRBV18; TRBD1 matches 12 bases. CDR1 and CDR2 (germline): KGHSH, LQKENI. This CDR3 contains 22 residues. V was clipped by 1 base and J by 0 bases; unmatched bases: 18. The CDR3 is CASSPLPSSTPGQGALNTEAFF. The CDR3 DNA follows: TGTGCCAGCTCACCACTGCCCTCCTCGACCCCGGGACAGGGGGCCTTGAACACTGAAGCTTTCTTT.

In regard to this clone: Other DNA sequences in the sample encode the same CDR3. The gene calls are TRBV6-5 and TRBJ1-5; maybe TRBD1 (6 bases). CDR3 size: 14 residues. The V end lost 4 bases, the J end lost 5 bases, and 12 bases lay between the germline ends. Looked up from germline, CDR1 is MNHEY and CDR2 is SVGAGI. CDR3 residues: CASSFRQGYQPQHF. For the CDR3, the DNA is TGTGCCAGCAGTTTCCGGCAGGGGTATCAGCCCCAGCATTTT.

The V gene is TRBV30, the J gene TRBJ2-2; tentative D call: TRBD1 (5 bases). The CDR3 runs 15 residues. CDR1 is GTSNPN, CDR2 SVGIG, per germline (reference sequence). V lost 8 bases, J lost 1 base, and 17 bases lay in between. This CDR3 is CARLTGSQNTGELFF. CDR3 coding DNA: TGTGCCCGTCTAACAGGATCCCAGAACACCGGGGAGCTGTTTTTT.

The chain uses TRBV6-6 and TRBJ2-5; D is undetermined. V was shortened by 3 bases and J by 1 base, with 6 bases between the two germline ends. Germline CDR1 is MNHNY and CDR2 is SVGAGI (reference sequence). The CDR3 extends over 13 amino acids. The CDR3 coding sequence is TGTGCCAGCAGTTATACGACCCAAGAGACCCAGTACTTC. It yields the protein CASSYTTQETQYF.

The DNA for the CDR3 is TGTGCCAGCAGCTTGACGCCGGGACTAGCAAACACCGGGGAGCTGTTTTTT. Protein product: CASSLTPGLANTGELFF. The chain joins TRBV11-2 to TRBJ2-2; 9 nucleotides match TRBD2. There are 17 residues in the CDR3. Germline loops: CDR1 SGHAT, CDR2 FQNNGV. Germline trimming cut 3 bases from V and 2 bases from J; bases unmatched to any gene: 7.

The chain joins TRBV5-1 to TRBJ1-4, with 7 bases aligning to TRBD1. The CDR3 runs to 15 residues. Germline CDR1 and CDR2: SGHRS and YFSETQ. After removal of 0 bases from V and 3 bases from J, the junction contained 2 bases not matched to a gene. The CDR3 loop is CASSLGQGSNEKLFF. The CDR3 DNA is TGCGCCAGCAGCTTGGGACAGGGCTCTAATGAAAAACTGTTTTTT.